The 3 T cell receptor beta chains below come from one sample, sequenced in a study of blood T cell repertoires in COVID-19. The repertoire was sequenced with immunoSEQ multiplex PCR; TCRdb's copy has only in-frame clones and lacks some. The data show 250,000 to 400,000 clones, with about 91% seen just once and about 1.5% held by the top ten. The sequenced sample was peripheral blood. The receptors here all came from a woman aged 30 to 39 with COVID-19, enrolled during active disease.

V and J are TRBV4-1 and TRBJ2-1; a possible D gene is TRBD2 (5 bases). From germline, CDR1 is MGHRA and CDR2 YSYEKL. Trimming cost V 4 bases and J 6 bases, with 7 bases left between them. This CDR3 region has 12 residues. The CDR3 loop is CASSRGSNEQFF. The CDR3 coding sequence is TGCGCCAGCAGCCGCGGGTCCAATGAGCAGTTCTTC.

The rearrangement links TRBV15 to TRBJ2-2; 9 nucleotides match TRBD1. Germline V lookup: CDR1 LNHNV, CDR2 YYDKDF (reference sequence). The CDR3 runs to 15 residues. After removal of 5 bases from V and 4 bases from J, the junction contained 5 bases not matched to a gene. The CDR3 DNA sequence: TGTGCCACCAGCGGGCCGGGACAGGGCACCGGGGAGCTGTTTTTT. The encoded protein is CATSGPGQGTGELFF. The entire variable domain, with the rest obtained from reference TRBV15 and TRBJ2-2, is as follows: DAMVIQNPRYQVTQFGKPVTLSCSQTLNHNVMYWYQQKSSQAPKLLFHYYDKDFNNEADTPDNFQSRRPNTSFCFLDIRSPGLGDTAMYLCATSGPGQGTGELFFGEGSRLTVL.

The genes are TRBV6-5 and TRBJ1-1; unclear D gene. Germline CDR1 and CDR2: MNHEY and SVGAGI. V was trimmed by 2 bases and J by 9 bases, leaving 16 bases between them. The CDR3 contains 14 residues. In DNA, the CDR3 is TGTGCCAGCAGTTACAGGTCCCCGGAGCGTAAAGCTTTCTTT. Translating it yields CASSYRSPERKAFF.